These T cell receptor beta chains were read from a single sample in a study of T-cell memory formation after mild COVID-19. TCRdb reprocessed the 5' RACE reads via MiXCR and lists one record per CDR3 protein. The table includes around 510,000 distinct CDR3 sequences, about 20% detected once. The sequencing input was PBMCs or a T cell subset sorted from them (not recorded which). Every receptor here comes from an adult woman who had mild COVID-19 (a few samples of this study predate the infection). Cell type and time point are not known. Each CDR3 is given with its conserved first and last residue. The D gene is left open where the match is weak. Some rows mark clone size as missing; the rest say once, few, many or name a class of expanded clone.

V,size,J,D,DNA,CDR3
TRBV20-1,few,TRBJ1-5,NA,TGCAGTGCTAGTAGTACGGGTATCAGCAATCAGCCCCAGCATTTT,CSASSTGISNQPQHF
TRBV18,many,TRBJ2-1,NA,TGTGCCAGCTCACCAGTCGACAGGACCTCCTACAATGAGCAGTTCTTC,CASSPVDRTSYNEQFF
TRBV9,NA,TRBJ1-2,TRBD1,TGTGCCAGCAGCGTGGGGGAGGGGGCCTATGGCTACACCTTC,CASSVGEGAYGYTF
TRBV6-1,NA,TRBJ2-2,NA,TGTGCCAGCAGTTACGGACAGTCGGCGGGGGAGCTGTTTTTT,CASSYGQSAGELFF
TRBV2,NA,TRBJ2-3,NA,TGTGCCAGCAGTGCCCAGGGAACAGATACGCAGTATTTT,CASSAQGTDTQYF
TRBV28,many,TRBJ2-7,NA,TGTGCCAGCAGTTTTTTCGGTCACCGCTCCTACGAGCAGTACTTC,CASSFFGHRSYEQYF
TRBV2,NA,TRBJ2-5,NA,TGTGCCAGCATCTTGTCAGGGATCGGGCAAGAGACCCAGTACTTC,CASILSGIGQETQYF
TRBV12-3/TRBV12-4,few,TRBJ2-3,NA,TGTGCCAGCACCCGGGGGTCCCTGGCAGATACGCAGTATTTT,CASTRGSLADTQYF
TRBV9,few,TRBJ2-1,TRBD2,TGTGCCAGCAGCGGCGGGCGGGGGGTCAACAATGAGCAGTTCTTC,CASSGGRGVNNEQFF
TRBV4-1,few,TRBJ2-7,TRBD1,TGCGCCAGCAGCCACGGACAGGGACCTCTCTACGAGCAGTACTTC,CASSHGQGPLYEQYF
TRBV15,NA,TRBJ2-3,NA,TGTGCCACCAGCAGACCACCAACAGGGCTAAACACAGATACGCAGTATTTT,CATSRPPTGLNTDTQYF
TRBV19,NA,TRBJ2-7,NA,TGTGCCAGTAACCCGACAGGCCAAGCCTACGAGCAGTACTTC,CASNPTGQAYEQYF
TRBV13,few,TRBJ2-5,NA,TGTGCCAGCAGCTTAGCATACAGGCGTTCTGAGGGAGAGACCCAGTACTTC,CASSLAYRRSEGETQYF
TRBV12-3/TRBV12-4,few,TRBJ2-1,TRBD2,TGTGCCAGCAGGCCTACTAGCGGGGCTTGGGAGCAGTTCTTC,CASRPTSGAWEQFF
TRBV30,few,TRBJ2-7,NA,TGTGCCTGGAGTAACGACTTCGAGCAGTACTTC,CAWSNDFEQYF
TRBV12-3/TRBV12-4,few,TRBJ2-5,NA,TGTGCCAGCAGTTTGTTCAGGGAGGAGGAGACCCAGTACTTC,CASSLFREEETQYF
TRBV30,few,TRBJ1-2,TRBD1,TGTGCCTGGAGCAGGGGGTGGACAGGGCAATATGGCTACACCTTC,CAWSRGWTGQYGYTF
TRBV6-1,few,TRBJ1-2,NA,TGTGCCAGCAGTGCTCAGGGGAGAGGTGGCTACACCTTC,CASSAQGRGGYTF
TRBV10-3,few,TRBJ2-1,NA,TGTGCCATCAGTGAGAGCGTGCTTGAGCAGTTCTTC,CAISESVLEQFF
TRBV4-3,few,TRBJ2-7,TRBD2,TGCGCCAGCAGCCAAGCACGCGGGAGTTACGAGCAGTACTTC,CASSQARGSYEQYF
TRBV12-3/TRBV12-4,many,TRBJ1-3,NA,TGTGCCAGCAGTTTAAGTCTCAGTTCTGGAAACACCATATATTTT,CASSLSLSSGNTIYF
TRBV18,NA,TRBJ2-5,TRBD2,TGTGCCAGCTCACCACGTCGACTAGCGGATAAAGAGACCCAGTACTTC,CASSPRRLADKETQYF
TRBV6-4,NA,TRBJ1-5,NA,TGTGCCAGCAGCCGTATCCGGGGAAGGGGCAATCAGCCCCAGCATTTT,CASSRIRGRGNQPQHF